The 28 T cell receptor beta chains below come from one sample, sequenced in a study of radiation and T cells in renal cell carcinoma. Treatment defined: treatment-naive control, cytoreductive nephrectomy. The table came from immunoSEQ multiplex PCR; TCRdb's copy has only in-frame clones and leaves some out. In the table there are about 16,000 clones, approximately 60% of which are singletons. Material: tumor tissue, obtained from a patient whose treatment was nephrectomy without radiotherapy. The receptors derive from a man in his sixties with renal cell carcinoma.

The rearrangement joins TRBV2 to TRBJ2-1; 13 bases map to TRBD2. From germline, CDR1 is SNHLY and CDR2 FYNNEI. The ends lost 5 bases at V and 6 bases at J; junction bases unmatched: 4. The CDR3 totals 15 residues. The CDR3 nucleotides are TGTGCCAGCAGTCCGACTAGCGGGGGGACCAATGAGCAGTTCTTC. It codes for CASSPTSGGTNEQFF.

The rearrangement uses TRBV30 and TRBJ2-5; a weak D match, TRBD2 (6 bases). The J call is doubtful: the DNA matches TRBJ2-7 better. Germline loops: CDR1 GTSNPN, CDR2 SVGIG (reference sequence). The CDR3 length is 14 residues. In DNA form, the CDR3 reads TGTGCCTGGAACGTGGGGGGAGGACTCTACGAGCAGTACTTC. It encodes CAWNVGGGLYEQYF.

This clone was detected only once. V usage is TRBV5-6 and J usage is TRBJ2-4; D gene uncertain. Trimming took 2 bases from V and 4 from J, leaving 10 bases between them. The CDR3 is 14 amino acids. CDR1 is SGHDT, CDR2 YYEEEE, per germline. DNA for the CDR3: TGTGCCAGCAGCTTATCCGCAGGTAAAAACATTCAGTACTTC. This gives the protein CASSLSAGKNIQYF.

The chain carries TRBV18 and TRBJ2-2; 8 nucleotides align to TRBD1. J gave up 6 bases and V 2 bases, and 5 bases lay outside the gene matches. Germline V lookup: CDR1 KGHSH, CDR2 LQKENI. There are 15 residues in the CDR3. In DNA, the CDR3 is TGTGCCAGCTCACCATTGACAGGGGCGTCCGGGGAGCTGTTTTTT. Translation gives CASSPLTGASGELFF.

This clone was detected only once. The J gene is TRBJ2-5, the V gene TRBV5-1; no clear D. Trimming took off 4 bases at V and 5 bases at J, with 9 bases between the two ends. CDR1 is SGHRS, CDR2 YFSETQ, per germline. The length of the CDR3 is 12 residues. This CDR3 reads CASSTGDETQYF. In DNA, the CDR3 is TGCGCCAGCAGCACCGGAGACGAGACCCAGTACTTC.

This clone has only one observation. The chain has TRBV7-9 and TRBJ1-5, with D possibly being TRBD1 (5 bases). V gave up 5 bases and J gave up 2 bases, with 10 bases separating them. Per germline, CDR1 SEHNR and CDR2 FQNEAQ (reference sequence). The CDR3 length is 14 residues. The CDR3 coding sequence is TGTGCCAGCAGCCATGGGGGAGGCAATCAGCCCCAGCATTTT. Translation gives CASSHGGGNQPQHF.

V usage is TRBV7-8 and J usage is TRBJ2-7; 7 bases fit TRBD1. Germline V gene sequence: CDR1 SGHVS, CDR2 FQNEAQ. V lost 5 bases to trimming and J lost 3 bases; unmatched junction nucleotides: 4. CDR3 length: 13 amino acids. The CDR3 DNA is TGTGCCAGCAGCCAGGGACAGCTCTACGAGCAGTACTTC. Its protein product is CASSQGQLYEQYF.

This clone has just a few counts. This sequence joins TRBV25-1 and TRBJ1-6; TRBD1 might be the D (6 bases). The V gene's germline CDR1 is MGHDK and CDR2 SYGVNS. The length of the CDR3 is 15 residues. V was trimmed by 3 bases and J by 10 bases, leaving 16 bases between them. The CDR3 DNA follows: TGTGCCAGCAGTGATAATGGCAGGGGAGGCTCACCCCTCCACTTT. Encoded protein: CASSDNGRGGSPLHF.

The rearrangement uses TRBV28 and TRBJ1-5, with D possibly matching TRBD1 (6 bases). Germline CDR1 and CDR2: MDHEN and SYDVKM. V was clipped by 9 bases and J by 5 bases, with 14 bases between them. This CDR3 has 13 amino acids. CDR3 sequence: CASGQLVYQPQHF. CDR3 in DNA: TGTGCCAGTGGACAGCTCGTATATCAGCCCCAGCATTTT.

The CDR3, as DNA: TGCGCCAGCAGTCAACAGGGGGCCGACATCTATAGCAATCAGCCCCAGCATTTT. It encodes CASSQQGADIYSNQPQHF. This chain links TRBV23-1 with TRBJ1-5, with TRBD1 matching 8 bases. TRBV23-1 is flagged as an ORF with uncertain function. The V gene end was trimmed by 2 bases and the J gene end by 0 bases; junction bases not matched to a gene: 9. There are 18 residues in the CDR3.

This clone appeared a single time. The genes are TRBV7-9 and TRBJ1-2; 9 bases match TRBD1. The germline CDR1 and CDR2 sequences are SEHNR and FQNEAQ (reference sequence). With 1 base clipped from V and 2 bases from J, the junction kept 2 bases outside the gene matches. This CDR3 is 15 amino acids long. In DNA form, the CDR3 reads TGTGCCAGCAGCTTAGGACAGGGGGGAAACTATGGCTACACCTTC. It codes for CASSLGQGGNYGYTF.

This clone was seen a few times. V and J are TRBV5-5 and TRBJ1-5; D unclear. Between the trimmed V and J ends, which lost 0 bases and 6 bases, there was a span of 7 bases. CDR3 length: 13 residues. Germline lookup yields CDR1 SGHKS and CDR2 YYEKEE (reference sequence). The CDR3 protein is CASSLVGVQPQHF. The CDR3 nucleotides read TGTGCCAGCAGCTTGGTTGGGGTTCAGCCCCAGCATTTT.

A word on this clone: One junction end disagrees with the germline gene, perhaps due to a read error. The V and J genes are TRBV10-3 and TRBJ2-2; a weak D match, TRBD1 (5 bases). The CDR3 runs to 15 residues. CDR1 and CDR2 (germline): ENHRY, SYGVKD. The CDR3 is CASSRQGLVTGELFF. In nucleotides, the CDR3 is TGTGCCAGCAGTCGTCAGGGTTTAGTGACCGGGGAGCTGTTTTTT.

The chain is built from TRBV28 and TRBJ1-2; 8 bases agree with TRBD1. V lost 6 bases, J lost 8 bases, and 5 bases stayed unmatched. The CDR3 has 12 residues. In germline, CDR1 is MDHEN, CDR2 SYDVKM. The CDR3 region has the DNA TGTGCCAGCAGACGGACAGGGAGAGGCTACACCTTC. This sequence encodes CASRRTGRGYTF.

The chain carries TRBV5-4 and TRBJ2-2, with 7 bases lining up with TRBD2. V trimming: 3 bases; J trimming: 2 bases; junction bases outside the gene matches: 7. Germline CDR1 SGHNT, CDR2 YYREEE (reference sequence). CDR3 length equals 16 residues. CDR3 amino acids: CASSSQTSRNTGELFF. CDR3 sequence (DNA): TGTGCCAGCAGCTCTCAGACTAGCCGCAACACCGGGGAGCTGTTTTTT. Together with reference TRBV5-4 and TRBJ2-2, the CDR3 gives the full variable domain: ETGVTQSPTHLIKTRGQQVTLRCSSQSGHNTVSWYQQALGQGPQFIFQYYREEENGRGNFPPRFSGLQFPNYSSELNVNALELDDSALYLCASSSQTSRNTGELFFGEGSRLTVL.

V is TRBV28 and J is TRBJ1-5; TRBD1 matches at 10 bases. V was pared by 4 bases and J by 7 bases, with 4 bases of the junction left unmatched. This CDR3 has 14 residues. In germline, CDR1 is MDHEN, CDR2 SYDVKM. This CDR3 is CASSSGTGVQPQHF. In nucleotides, the CDR3 is TGTGCCAGCAGTTCCGGGACAGGGGTCCAGCCCCAGCATTTT.

The chain links TRBV27 to TRBJ1-5; the D gene is possibly TRBD1 (6 bases). The germline V gene has CDR1 MNHEY and CDR2 SMNVEV (reference sequence). Trimming removed 9 bases at V and 4 bases at J, with 13 bases between. The CDR3 runs to 13 residues. CDR3 amino acids: CARDSRRNQPQHF. Here the CDR3 DNA reads TGTGCCAGGGACAGCCGGAGAAATCAGCCCCAGCATTTT.

The chain recombines TRBV15 with TRBJ2-7; D is uncertain. Germline V lookup: CDR1 LNHNV, CDR2 YYDKDF (reference sequence). V lost 8 bases and J lost 2, with 16 bases in between. This CDR3 comprises 14 residues. The CDR3: CATCLNGPPYEQYF. CDR3 bases: TGTGCCACCTGCCTAAACGGGCCCCCCTACGAGCAGTACTTC.

For the CDR3, the DNA is TGTGCCAGCAGCGGGACTAGCGGGAGCCTTGGCGGGGAGCTGTTTTTT. This codes for CASSGTSGSLGGELFF. The chain combines TRBV28 with TRBJ2-2; 14 positions match TRBD2. The CDR3 is made up of 16 amino acids. The germline gives CDR1 MDHEN, CDR2 SYDVKM. V trimming: 6 bases; J trimming: 7 bases; junction bases outside the gene matches: 7.

The V and J genes are TRBV20-1 and TRBJ2-5; D gene ambiguous. V dropped 6 bases and J dropped 6 bases, with 11 bases sitting between them. The CDR3 length is 11 residues. Germline CDR1 DFQATT, CDR2 SNEGSKA (reference sequence). The CDR3 sequence is CSAQDSQTQYF. Here the CDR3 DNA reads TGCAGTGCCCAAGATTCCCAGACCCAGTACTTC.

J is TRBJ2-5 and V is TRBV27; D not certain. V lost 6 bases and J lost 4, with 15 bases in between. The CDR3 runs 14 residues. In germline, CDR1 is MNHEY, CDR2 SMNVEV (reference sequence). The CDR3 region is CASSRTGPRETQYF. The CDR3 DNA reads as TGTGCCAGCAGCCGGACGGGCCCGCGAGAGACCCAGTACTTC.

V and J are TRBV28 and TRBJ2-7, with TRBD2 as a possible D gene (7 bases). V lost 7 bases and J lost 3, with 16 bases in between. This CDR3 has 14 residues. The V gene's germline CDR1 is MDHEN and CDR2 SYDVKM. CDR3 in DNA: TGTGCCAGCACCAAAGGGGGGGGAAGCTACGAGCAGTACTTC. Protein sequence: CASTKGGGSYEQYF. Supplemented by reference TRBV28 and TRBJ2-7, the full variable domain reads DVKVTQSSRYLVKRTGEKVFLECVQDMDHENMFWYRQDPGLGLRLIYFSYDVKMKEKGDIPEGYSVSREKKERFSLILESASTNQTSMYLCASTKGGGSYEQYFGPGTRLTVT.

The sample holds a few counts of this clone. The chain has TRBV5-6 and TRBJ2-5; 10 positions agree with TRBD1. Germline V lookup: CDR1 SGHDT, CDR2 YYEEEE. The CDR3 contains 14 residues. The CDR3 reads CERERGQGVETQYF. Written as DNA, the CDR3 is TGTGAACGTGAGAGAGGACAGGGGGTGGAGACCCAGTACTTC.

A note on this clone: A junction boundary mismatches the germline segment, possibly from a read error. The rearrangement links TRBV7-7 to TRBJ1-1, with D unresolved. CDR1 is SSHAT and CDR2 is FNYEAQ in the germline V gene (reference sequence). The CDR3 runs 13 residues. As DNA, the CDR3 is TGTGCTAGCAGCGGATCGTTGAACACTGAAGCTTTCTTT. This gives the protein CASSGSLNTEAFF.

The gene calls are TRBV7-9 and TRBJ1-2; D unresolved. V was trimmed by 1 base and J by 8 bases, leaving 11 bases between them. The germline V gene encodes CDR1 SEHNR and CDR2 FQNEAQ (reference sequence). The CDR3 contains 13 residues. The CDR3 DNA reads TGTGCCAGCAGCTTAGGGGCAGGCCGGGGCTACACCTTC. Encoded protein: CASSLGAGRGYTF.

The V and J genes are TRBV27 and TRBJ1-1; 9 nucleotides line up with TRBD1. This CDR3 has 13 amino acids. Trimming at V came to 4 bases and at J to 8 bases, leaving 5 bases not matched to a gene. CDR1 and CDR2 (germline): MNHEY, SMNVEV (reference sequence). In nucleotides, the CDR3 is TGTGCCAGCAGTTCACGACAGGGGGGCGAAGCTTTCTTT. Protein product: CASSSRQGGEAFF.

This clone has only a few counts. This chain uses TRBV29-1 with TRBJ1-1; tentative D call: TRBD1 (6 bases). The CDR3 has 12 amino acids. V lost 7 bases and J 4 bases, leaving 13 bases between the germline ends. Looked up from germline, CDR1 is SQVTM and CDR2 is ANQGSEA. This CDR3 is CSATGPATEAFF. For the CDR3, the DNA is TGCAGCGCTACAGGGCCTGCCACTGAAGCTTTCTTT.

The V gene is TRBV5-5, the J gene TRBJ2-5; D might be TRBD1 (6 bases). CDR1 and CDR2 (germline): SGHKS, YYEKEE (reference sequence). There are 14 residues in the CDR3. The V end lost 5 bases, the J end lost 2 bases, and 13 bases lay between the germline ends. The CDR3, as DNA: TGTGCCAGCAGTCCCGGGACACCTCAAGAGACCCAGTACTTC. Its protein product is CASSPGTPQETQYF.